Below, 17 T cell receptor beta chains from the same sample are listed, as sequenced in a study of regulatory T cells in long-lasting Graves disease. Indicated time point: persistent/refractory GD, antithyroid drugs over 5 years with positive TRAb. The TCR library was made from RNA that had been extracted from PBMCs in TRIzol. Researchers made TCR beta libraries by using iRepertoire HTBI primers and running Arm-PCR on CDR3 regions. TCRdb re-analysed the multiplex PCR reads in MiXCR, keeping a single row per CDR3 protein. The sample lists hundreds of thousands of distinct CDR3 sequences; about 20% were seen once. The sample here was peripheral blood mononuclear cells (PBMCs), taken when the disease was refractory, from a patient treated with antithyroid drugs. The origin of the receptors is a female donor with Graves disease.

The CDR3 here is CATSDSYSNQPQHF. In DNA, the CDR3 is TGTGCCACCAGTGACAGTTATAGCAATCAGCCCCAGCATTTT. J is TRBJ1-5 and V is TRBV24-1; D is unclear. The CDR3 is 14 amino acids. Trimming shortened V by 4 bases and J by 0 bases, and 6 bases separated the two germline ends. Germline loops: CDR1 KGHDR, CDR2 SFDVKD.

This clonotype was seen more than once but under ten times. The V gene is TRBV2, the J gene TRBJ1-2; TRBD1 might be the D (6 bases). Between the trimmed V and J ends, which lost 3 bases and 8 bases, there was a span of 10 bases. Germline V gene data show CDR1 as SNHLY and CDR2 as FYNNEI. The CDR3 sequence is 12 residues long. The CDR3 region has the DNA TGTGCCAGCAGTGAGTGGGGGGCGGGCTACACCTTC. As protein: CASSEWGAGYTF.

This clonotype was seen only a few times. The CDR3 region is CASSARREAANYGYTF. CDR3 nucleotide sequence: TGTGCCAGTAGTGCCAGACGGGAAGCAGCTAACTATGGCTACACCTTC. The chain links TRBV19 to TRBJ1-2; D remains ambiguous. Germline values: CDR1 LNHDA, CDR2 SQIVND (reference sequence). The CDR3 spans 16 residues. V lost 5 bases to trimming and J lost 0 bases, with 16 bases between them. Looking up the rest from reference TRBV19 and TRBJ1-2 gives the full variable domain: DGGITQSPKYLFRKEGQNVTLSCEQNLNHDAMYWYRQDPGQGLRLIYYSQIVNDFQKGDIAEGYSVSREKKESFPLTVTSAQKNPTAFYLCASSARREAANYGYTFGSGTRLTVV.

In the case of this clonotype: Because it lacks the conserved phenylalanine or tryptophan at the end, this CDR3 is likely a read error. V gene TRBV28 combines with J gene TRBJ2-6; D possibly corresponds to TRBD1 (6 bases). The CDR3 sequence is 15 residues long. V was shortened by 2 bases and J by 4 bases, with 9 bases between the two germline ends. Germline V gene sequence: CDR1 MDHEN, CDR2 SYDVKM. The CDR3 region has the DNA TGTGCCAGCAGTTTACAGGGGTCCGGGGCCAACGTCCTGACTCTC. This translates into CASSLQGSGANVLTL.

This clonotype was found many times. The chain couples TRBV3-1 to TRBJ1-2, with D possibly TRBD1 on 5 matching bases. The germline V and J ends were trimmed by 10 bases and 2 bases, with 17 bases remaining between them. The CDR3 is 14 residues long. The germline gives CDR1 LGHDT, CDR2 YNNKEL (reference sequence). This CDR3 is CATGLGSRNYGYTF. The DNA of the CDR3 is TGTGCCACGGGGCTCGGGAGTAGGAACTATGGCTACACCTTC.

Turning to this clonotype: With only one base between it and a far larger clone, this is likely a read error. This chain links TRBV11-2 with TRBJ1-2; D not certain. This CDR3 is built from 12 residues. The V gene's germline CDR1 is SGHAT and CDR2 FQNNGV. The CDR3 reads CAGSPKGGGYTF. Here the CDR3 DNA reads TGTGCCGGCAGCCCCAAGGGCGGCGGCTACACCTTC.

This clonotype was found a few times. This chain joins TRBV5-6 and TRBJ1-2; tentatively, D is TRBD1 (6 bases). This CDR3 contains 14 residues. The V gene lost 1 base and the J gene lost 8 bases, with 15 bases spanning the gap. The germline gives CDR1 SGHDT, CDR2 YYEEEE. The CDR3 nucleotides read TGTGCCAGCAGCTTGCCCAGACAGGCCCGCGGCTACACCTTC. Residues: CASSLPRQARGYTF.

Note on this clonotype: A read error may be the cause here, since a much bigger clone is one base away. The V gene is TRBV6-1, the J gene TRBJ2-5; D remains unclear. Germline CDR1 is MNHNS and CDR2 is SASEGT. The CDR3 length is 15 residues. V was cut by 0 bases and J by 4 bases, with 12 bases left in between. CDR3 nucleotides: TGTGCCAGCAGTGAAGCCACCGAGGAACGAGAGACCCAGTACTTC. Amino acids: CASSEATEERETQYF.

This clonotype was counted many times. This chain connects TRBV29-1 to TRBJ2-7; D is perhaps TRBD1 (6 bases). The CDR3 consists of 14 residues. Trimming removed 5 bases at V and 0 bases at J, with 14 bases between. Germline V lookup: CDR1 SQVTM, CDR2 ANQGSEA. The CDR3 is CSVSAWGPSYEQYF. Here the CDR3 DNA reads TGCAGCGTTTCCGCGTGGGGGCCCTCCTACGAGCAGTACTTC.

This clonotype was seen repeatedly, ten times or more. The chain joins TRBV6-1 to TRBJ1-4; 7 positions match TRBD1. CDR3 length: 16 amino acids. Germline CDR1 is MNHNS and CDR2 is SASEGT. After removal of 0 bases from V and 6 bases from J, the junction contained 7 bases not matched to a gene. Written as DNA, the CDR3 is TGTGCCAGCAGTGAAGCTCGGGACAGAGAAGATGAAAAACTGTTTTTT. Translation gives CASSEARDREDEKLFF.

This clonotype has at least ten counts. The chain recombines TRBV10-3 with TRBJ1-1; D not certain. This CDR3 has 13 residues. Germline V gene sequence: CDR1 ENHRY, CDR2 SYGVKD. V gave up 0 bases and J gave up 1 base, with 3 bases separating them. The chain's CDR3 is CAISESKNTEAFF. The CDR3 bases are TGTGCCATCAGTGAGTCTAAGAACACTGAAGCTTTCTTT.

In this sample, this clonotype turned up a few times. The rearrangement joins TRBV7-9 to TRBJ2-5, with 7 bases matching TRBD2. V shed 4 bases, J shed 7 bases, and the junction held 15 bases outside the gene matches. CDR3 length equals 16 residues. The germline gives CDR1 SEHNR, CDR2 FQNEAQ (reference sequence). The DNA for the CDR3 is TGTGCCAGCAGCTCCGCGGCGGACTGGGGGAGGGGGACCCAGTACTTC. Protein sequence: CASSSAADWGRGTQYF.

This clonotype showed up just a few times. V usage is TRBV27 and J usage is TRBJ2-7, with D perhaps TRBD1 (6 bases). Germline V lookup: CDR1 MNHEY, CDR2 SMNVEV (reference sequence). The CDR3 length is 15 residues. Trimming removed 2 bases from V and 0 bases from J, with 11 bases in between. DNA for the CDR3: TGTGCCAGCAGTTTAATGGGGGCCCCCTCCTACGAGCAGTACTTC. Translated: CASSLMGAPSYEQYF.

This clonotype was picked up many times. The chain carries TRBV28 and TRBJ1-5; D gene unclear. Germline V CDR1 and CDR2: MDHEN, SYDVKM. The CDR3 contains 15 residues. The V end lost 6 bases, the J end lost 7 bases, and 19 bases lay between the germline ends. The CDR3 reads CASSLRSRQDQPQHF. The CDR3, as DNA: TGTGCCAGCAGCCTAAGGTCCCGCCAGGACCAGCCCCAGCATTTT.

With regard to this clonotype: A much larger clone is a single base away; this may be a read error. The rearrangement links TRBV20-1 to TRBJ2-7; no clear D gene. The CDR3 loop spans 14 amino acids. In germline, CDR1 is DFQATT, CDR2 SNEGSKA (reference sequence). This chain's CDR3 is CSAPNPDGRYGQYF. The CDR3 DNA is TGCAGTGCTCCGAACCCGGACGGAAGGTACGGGCAGTACTTC.

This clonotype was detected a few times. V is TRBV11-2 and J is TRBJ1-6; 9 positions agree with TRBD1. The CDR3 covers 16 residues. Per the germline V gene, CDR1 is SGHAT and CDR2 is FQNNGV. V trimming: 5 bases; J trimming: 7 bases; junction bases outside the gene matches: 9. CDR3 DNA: TGTGCCAGCAGCACGTGGACAGGGGTAGGGAATTCACCCCTCCACTTT. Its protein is CASSTWTGVGNSPLHF.

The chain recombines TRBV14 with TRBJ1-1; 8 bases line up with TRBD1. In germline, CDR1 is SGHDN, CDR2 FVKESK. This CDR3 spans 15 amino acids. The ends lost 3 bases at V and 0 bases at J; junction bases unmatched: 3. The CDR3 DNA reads TGTGCCAGCAGCCAGTGGACAGGGATGAACACTGAAGCTTTCTTT. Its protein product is CASSQWTGMNTEAFF.